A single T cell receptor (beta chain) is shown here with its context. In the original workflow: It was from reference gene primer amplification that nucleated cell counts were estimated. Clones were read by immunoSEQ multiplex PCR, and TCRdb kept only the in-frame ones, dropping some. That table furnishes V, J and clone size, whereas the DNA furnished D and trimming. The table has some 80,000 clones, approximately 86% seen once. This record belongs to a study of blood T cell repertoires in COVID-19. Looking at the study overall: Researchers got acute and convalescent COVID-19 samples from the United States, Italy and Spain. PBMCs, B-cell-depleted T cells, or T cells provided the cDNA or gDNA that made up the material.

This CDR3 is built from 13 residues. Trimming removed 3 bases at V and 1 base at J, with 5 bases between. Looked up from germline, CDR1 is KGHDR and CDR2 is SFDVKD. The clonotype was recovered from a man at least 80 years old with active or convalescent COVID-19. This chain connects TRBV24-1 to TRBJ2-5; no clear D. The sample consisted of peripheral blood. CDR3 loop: CATSDNLQETQYF. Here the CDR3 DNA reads TGTGCCACCAGTGATAATCTCCAAGAGACCCAGTACTTC.